The TCR beta chain described here comes from a study of blood T cell repertoires in COVID-19. There are 16 residues in the CDR3. The germline V gene has CDR1 SGHTA and CDR2 FQGNSA. V shed 7 bases and J 4 bases; nucleotides not matched to a gene: 7. How the authors handled the data: Amplification with reference gene primers provided the estimates of nucleated cell counts. Profiling relied on immunoSEQ multiplex PCR, and the TCRdb table lists in-frame clones only, not all of them. That table supplies the V and J calls and clone size; D and trimming were determined from the DNA. The repertoire consists of some 66,000 clones, with approximately 93% occurring once and the leading ten covering roughly 2.7%.

The chain combines TRBV7-2 with TRBJ2-1, with 13 bases identical to TRBD2. The sample comprised peripheral blood. The sequence was collected from a man aged 65 to 85 with active COVID-19. Written as DNA, the CDR3 is TGTGCCAGCACACAACCGGGACTAGCGGGGTACAATGAGCAGTTCTTC. Translation gives CASTQPGLAGYNEQFF. The full variable domain, completed using reference TRBV7-2 and TRBJ2-1, is GAGVSQSPSNKVTEKGKDVELRCDPISGHTALYWYRQSLGQGLEFLIYFQGNSAPDKSGLPSDRFSAERTGGSVSTLTIQRTQQEDSAVYLCASTQPGLAGYNEQFFGPGTRLTVL.